The entry below describes one TCR beta chain. This clonotype was picked up a small number of times. Its target antigen remains unknown. Base quality data are lacking; no much larger clone is found one base away. Here V drops 4 bases and J drops 2 bases, and the junction holds 4 bases not matched to any gene. Taken from the germline V gene (reference sequence), the CDR1 and CDR2 loops are MNHNY and SVGAGI. The CDR3 numbers 15 residues from cysteine through phenylalanine. Of all the DNA, just the CDR3 is kept, 45 bases in frame from base 1. This sample was included in a study of spatial heterogeneity in lung cancer (dated by TCRdb to the late 2010s). Background for the entire study: More beta-chain than alpha-chain transcripts were consistently detected, likely reflecting higher beta-chain transcript abundance. In the raw uncorrected reads, each unique combination of TCR and UMI appeared more than ten times on average. The study quantitatively compared TCR alpha and beta repertoires across multiple tumor regions, matched nontumor lung and blood in non-small cell lung cancer. Nonsynonymous mutation counts, determined by whole-exome sequencing of tumor tissue, were related to features of the TCR repertoire. Both alpha and beta chains were TCR-sequenced in samples taken at surgery, namely 220 tumor regions, around 64 matched nontumor lung samples and about 58 PBMC samples. The paper's findings and limits, for the study overall: Ubiquitous expanded tumor TCRs were found in blood more often at tumor resection than at routine follow-up. Additional single-cell paired TCR alpha and beta sequencing was considered necessary to confirm, at a functional level, the hypothesis that regional TCRs recognize regional mutations.

The library was prepared using 5' RACE. For sequencing, a NextSeq 500 was employed. In the TCR library protocol, a unique molecular identifier was attached to each TCR cDNA molecule so that PCR and sequencing errors could be corrected. In the original analysis: TCR identification, UMI-based error correction and CDR3 extraction were performed with Decombinator tools. TCRs above a frequency of 2 per 1,000, corresponding to the top 1% of the tumor frequency distribution, were defined as expanded. Renyi diversity was computed with the R vegan package after each repertoire had been subsampled 100 times to 5,000 TCRs. CDR3 similarity networks were built from amino acid triplet string-kernel similarity, with CDR3s being connected when pairwise similarity was above 0.82. TCRdb trimmed the raw reads at Q25, called clones with MiXCR and kept productive beta chains. All rows with the same CDR3 protein become a single entry with the most common DNA and genes. TCRdb's processing, not the authors', yielded these V and J calls. Within this sample are around 89,000 distinct CDR3 sequences, with over 9.5% of them counted one time only. The ten top clones hold about two fifths of the sample.

Per the publication, the time point label means: sample taken at primary tumor resection. Without any cell sorting, TCR sequencing was performed on whole RNA extracted either from tumor and nontumor lung tissue or from cryopreserved PBMC samples. Samples were obtained from 72 patients with early-stage, untreated non-small cell lung cancer from the lung TRACERx cohort. A patient was chosen for TCR sequencing only when enough RNA was available from at least two tumor regions. This material consisted of PBMCs, taken at surgery. The rearranged segments are TRBV6-6 and TRBJ2-7; 11 central nucleotides agree with TRBD2. The clonotype was recovered from a male donor with early-stage non-small cell lung cancer. The CDR3 protein: CASSFIAGGTYEQYF. The DNA sequence reads TGTGCCAGCAGTTTCATAGCGGGAGGGACCTACGAGCAGTACTTC.